The 32 T cell receptor beta chains in this list originate from one sample, sequenced in a study of tumor-infiltrating lymphocytes in primary liver carcinoma. RNA and DNA were co-extracted from about 19-30 mg of unsorted bulk tissue. Total RNA amounting to around 450 ng was the source from which TCR beta cDNA was made with a constant-region primer. Construction of TCR beta libraries relied on three successive nested multiplex PCR rounds employing slightly modified ARM-PCR. It was with TRBV1-TRBV30 forward primers and a C-beta reverse primer that the first two PCR rounds were run, at around 11 cycles each. One entry per CDR3 protein results from TCRdb running MiXCR on the multiplex PCR reads. Here the sample spans about 25,000 distinct CDR3 sequences, 77% being singletons. Specimen: liver tumor tissue from sampling region 5. Subset denoted: tumor region T5, tumor centre. All receptors come from a woman aged 25 to 39 with primary liver carcinoma and hepatitis B virus infection.

With regard to this clonotype: Relative to the germline gene, one junction end is altered; a read error may explain this. The chain couples TRBV28 to TRBJ2-7, with D maybe TRBD1 (6 bases). CDR3 length: 15 residues. Germline assignment: CDR1 MDHEN and CDR2 SYDVKM. The CDR3 spells CGSSLHPQGFYEQYF. In nucleotides, the CDR3 is TGTGGCAGCAGTTTGCACCCCCAGGGGTTTTACGAACAGTACTTC.

Concerning this clonotype: Germline is not matched at one junction end, which may reflect a read error. DNA for the CDR3: TGCGCCAGCAGCCAAGAGAGGACAGGCTACCAAGAGACCCAATATTTC. Translated, it gives CASSQERTGYQETQYF. The chain carries TRBV4-3 and TRBJ2-5; 7 bases are a match to TRBD1. CDR1 is LGHNA and CDR2 is YSLEER in the germline V gene. This CDR3 has 16 amino acids.

A note on this clonotype: One junction end disagrees with the germline gene, perhaps due to a read error. V gene TRBV4-2 combines with J gene TRBJ2-7; 8 positions agree with TRBD1. The CDR3 consists of 18 residues. CDR1 LGHNA and CDR2 YNFKEQ come from the germline V gene. The CDR3 nucleotides read TGTGTCAGCAGCCAGGACCACCTAGGACAGGGTGGACAGCGCGAGCAGTACTTC. The encoded protein is CVSSQDHLGQGGQREQYF.

Concerning this clonotype itself: The missing conserved phenylalanine or tryptophan at the end of this CDR3 makes a read error likely. No DNA is shown, since the ends of the CDR3 on it are uncertain; the CDR3 is the one TCRdb lists. The chain has TRBV10-3 and TRBJ2-1; the D call of TRBD1 is as the table states it, not checked on the DNA. The CDR3 comprises 14 residues, both ends counted. CDR1 ENHRY and CDR2 SYGVKD come from the germline V gene. CDR3 loop: CAISSTATRDEQLL.

In regard to this clonotype: Lacking the conserved final phenylalanine or tryptophan, this CDR3 likely reflects a read error. The genes are TRBV5-5 and TRBJ2-7; D possibly corresponds to TRBD2 (5 bases). The CDR3 length is 14 residues. V shed 2 bases and J shed 4 bases, with 13 bases lying between them. The V gene's germline CDR1 is SGHKS and CDR2 YYEKEE (reference sequence). This chain's CDR3 is CASSFEQTNYEQYL. The CDR3 nucleotides are TGTGCCAGCAGCTTCGAACAGACTAATTACGAGCAGTACCTC.

A note on this clonotype: The junction departs from germline at one end; a sequencing error may be responsible. The chain links TRBV28 to TRBJ1-2; tentatively, D is TRBD1 (5 bases). Germline V lookup: CDR1 MDHEN, CDR2 SYDVKM. The CDR3 has 14 amino acids. CDR3 DNA sequence: TGTGCCAGCAGTCTGCAATGGGACTTCTATGACTACACCTTC. Encoded protein: CASSLQWDFYDYTF.

This clonotype is classed as large (0.1 to 1%). The rearrangement links TRBV11-1 to TRBJ2-1; 11 nucleotides agree with TRBD2. Germline CDR1 is SGHAT and CDR2 is FQDESV (reference sequence). This CDR3 has 15 residues. V gave up 6 bases and J gave up 4 bases; unmatched junction bases: 5. The CDR3 coding sequence is TGTGCCAGCAGGACCGGGACTAGCGGTTACAATGAGCAGTTCTTC. This gives the protein CASRTGTSGYNEQFF.

This chain links TRBV12-5 with TRBJ2-3; possible D gene TRBD1, 6 bases. Germline-derived CDR1 and CDR2 are LGHNT and FRNRAP. V dropped 4 bases and J dropped 7 bases, with 12 bases sitting between them. This CDR3 spans 13 amino acids. Here the CDR3 reads CASGSRQANTQYF. For the CDR3, the DNA is TGTGCTAGTGGTTCCAGACAGGCAAATACGCAGTATTTT.

As concerns this clonotype: Relative to the germline gene, one junction end is altered; a read error may explain this. CDR3: CASSPNPKLNTGELFF. The DNA of the CDR3 is TGTGCCAGCAGCCCCAATCCCAAATTGAACACCGGGGAACTGTTTTTT. This chain uses TRBV11-2 with TRBJ2-2; tentatively, D is TRBD2 (5 bases). The CDR3 is 16 residues long. Germline CDR1 reads SGHAT; CDR2 reads FQNNGV.

Note on this clonotype: A junction end diverges from the germline sequence, so it may reflect a read error. The rearrangement uses TRBV11-3 and TRBJ1-6; unclear D gene. CDR3 length: 15 residues. Per germline, CDR1 SGHNT and CDR2 YENEEA. CDR3 coding DNA: TGTGCTAGTAGCTTTAAGTGGAGCTATAATTCACCCCCCCACTTT. This translates into CASSFKWSYNSPPHF.

The chain employs TRBV9 and TRBJ1-1, with D tentatively TRBD1 (6 bases). V lost 1 base and J lost 8, with 9 bases in between. Germline CDR1 SGDLS, CDR2 YYNGEE. The CDR3 is made up of 12 amino acids. The CDR3 spells CASSVSGGEAFF. The DNA of the CDR3 is TGTGCCAGCAGCGTATCGGGGGGCGAAGCTTTCTTT. The full variable domain, rest sourced from reference TRBV9 and TRBJ1-1, is DSGVTQTPKHLITATGQRVTLRCSPRSGDLSVYWYQQSLDQGLQFLIQYYNGEERAKGNILERFSAQQFPDLHSELNLSSLELGDSALYFCASSVSGGEAFFGQGTRLTVV.

Comments on this clonotype: Likely a read error: the CDR3 ends without its conserved phenylalanine or tryptophan. V is TRBV29-1 and J is TRBJ2-7, with 8 nucleotides matching TRBD1. The V gene end was trimmed by 7 bases and the J gene end by 3 bases; junction bases not matched to a gene: 8. CDR3 length equals 13 residues. In germline, CDR1 is SQVTM, CDR2 ANQGSEA. CDR3 region: CSAEDRVGYEQYI. DNA for the CDR3: TGCAGCGCTGAGGACAGGGTGGGCTACGAGCAGTACATC.

Concerning this clonotype itself: Possible read error: a much larger clone is one base away. The chain couples TRBV20-1 to TRBJ2-5, with D possibly being TRBD1 (6 bases). The CDR3 is 13 residues long. In germline, CDR1 is DFQATT, CDR2 SNEGSKA (reference sequence). Here the CDR3 DNA reads TGCAGTGCTAGGACAGGTCCCCAAGAGACCAAGTACTTC. Its translation is CSARTGPQETKYF.

Comments on this clonotype: The junction differs from germline at one of its ends, possibly a read error. The chain employs TRBV10-3 and TRBJ2-5; unclear D gene. Germline CDR1 is ENHRY and CDR2 is SYGVKD. CDR3 length: 15 amino acids. The CDR3 region is CAISGSATRRETQYF. In nucleotides, the CDR3 is TGTGCCATCAGTGGGTCGGCTACCAGACGAGAGACACAGTACTTC.

This clonotype showed up just once. One end of the junction varies from germline; a read error may be responsible. The genes are TRBV11-2 and TRBJ2-2; a possible D gene is TRBD2 (5 bases). This CDR3 has 16 residues. Per the germline V gene, CDR1 is SGHAT and CDR2 is FQNNGV. CDR3: CASSLTGFVNTGELFF. In nucleotides, the CDR3 is TGTGCCAGCAGCTTAACTGGGTTCGTGAACACCGGGGAGTTGTTTTTT.

On this clonotype itself: The conserved phenylalanine or tryptophan is not found at the CDR3 terminus, so this likely reflects a read error. This chain links TRBV11-2 with TRBJ1-1; a possible D gene is TRBD1 (5 bases). CDR3 length: 16 residues. The germline V and J ends were trimmed by 7 bases and 1 base, with 19 bases remaining between them. Looked up from germline, CDR1 is SGHAT and CDR2 is FQNNGV. The DNA for the CDR3 is TGTGCCAGCAATCGCCCACGGGGACGGGCGAACACTGAAGCTTTCCTT. Protein sequence: CASNRPRGRANTEAFL.

This sequence joins TRBV7-9 and TRBJ2-1; D might be TRBD2 (6 bases). This CDR3 is built from 14 residues. The V end lost 4 bases, the J end lost 14 bases, and 21 bases lay between the germline ends. Germline CDR1 is SEHNR and CDR2 is FQNEAQ (reference sequence). CDR3 amino acids: CASSSGSLYNEEFF. The CDR3 region has the DNA TGTGCCAGCAGCTCCGGGAGCCTATACAACGAGGAGTTCTTC.

Of note for this clonotype: At one end the junction does not follow the germline gene, possibly because of a read error. The J gene is TRBJ2-2, the V gene TRBV7-8, with D hard to call. Germline assignment: CDR1 SGHVS and CDR2 FQNEAQ. CDR3 size: 17 residues. The CDR3 DNA sequence: TGTGCCAGCAATTCGCGGTGCCACACACCGAACCCCGGGGAGCTGTTTTTT. This translates into CASNSRCHTPNPGELFF.

This clonotype was counted between two and nine times. The chain recombines TRBV11-1 with TRBJ1-1; no clear D gene. Germline V gene data show CDR1 as SGHAT and CDR2 as FQDESV (reference sequence). Trimming took off 5 bases at V and 6 bases at J, with 13 bases between the two ends. The CDR3 has 13 residues. The CDR3 DNA sequence: TGTGCCAGCAGCCAGACTGACTCATCTGAAGCTTTCTTT. Encoded protein: CASSQTDSSEAFF.

A note on this clonotype: The CDR3 does not end in the conserved phenylalanine or tryptophan, so this is likely a read error. This chain connects TRBV12-3 or TRBV12-4 to TRBJ2-4; D might be TRBD1 (5 bases). Trimming removed 5 bases from V and 4 bases from J, with 18 bases in between. The CDR3 loop spans 16 amino acids. The CDR3 spells CASSEGVDGIKNIQYL. CDR3 DNA sequence: TGTGCCAGCAGTGAAGGGGTTGATGGTATTAAAAACATTCAGTACCTC.

The sample holds one count of this clonotype. This chain connects TRBV11-1 to TRBJ1-1; 10 nucleotides agree with TRBD1. Germline lookup yields CDR1 SGHAT and CDR2 FQDESV (reference sequence). V shed 4 bases and J 5 bases; nucleotides not matched to a gene: 1. The CDR3 contains 13 residues. The CDR3 coding sequence is TGTGCCAGCAGCTGGGACAGGGGTACTGAAGCTTTCTTT. This encodes CASSWDRGTEAFF.

This rearrangement joins TRBV5-6 to TRBJ2-6; possible D gene TRBD1, 6 bases. This CDR3 has 17 amino acids. V was cut by 6 bases and J by 0 bases, with 16 bases left in between. Germline V CDR1 and CDR2: SGHDT, YYEEEE. CDR3 in DNA: TGTGCCAGCAACCAGGACAGCGGCTTCTCTGGGGCCAACGTCCTGACTTTC. Residues: CASNQDSGFSGANVLTF.

As to this clonotype: The conserved final phenylalanine or tryptophan is absent from the CDR3, which likely points to a read error. CDR3 nucleotide sequence: TGTGCCAGCAGCCCGGGTCGCGGTCGTAGTATGAGCTCCTACGAGCAGTACCTC. Its protein product is CASSPGRGRSMSSYEQYL. The chain combines TRBV7-8 with TRBJ2-7; D gene unclear. CDR1 is SGHVS and CDR2 is FQNEAQ in the germline V gene. This CDR3 is 18 amino acids long. V was pared by 5 bases and J by 0 bases, with 23 bases between.

This clonotype was seen just once. The chain couples TRBV29-1 to TRBJ2-7; TRBD1 matches at 8 bases. The germline V gene has CDR1 SQVTM and CDR2 ANQGSEA. The CDR3 runs to 13 residues. CDR3 DNA sequence: TGCAGTCTTGAGGACAGGGTGGGCTACGAGCAGTACTTC. The encoded protein is CSLEDRVGYEQYF.

This clonotype was counted a single time. One junction end does not reproduce the germline sequence, and a read error may be involved. CDR3 bases: TGTGCCAGCAGCCAAGAACCTAGCAGGAGGTTCTTGGTTAGCAATGAGGAGTTCTTC. It specifies CASSQEPSRRFLVSNEEFF. V and J are TRBV3-1 and TRBJ2-1; D is perhaps TRBD2 (5 bases). CDR1 and CDR2 (germline): LGHDT, YNNKEL (reference sequence). This CDR3 has 19 amino acids.

This clonotype showed up many times. One end of the junction is discordant with germline, which a read error may explain. This chain links TRBV4-3 with TRBJ2-7; 7 nucleotides align to TRBD2. This CDR3 has 18 residues. Germline V gene lookup returns CDR1 LGHNA and CDR2 YSLEER. The CDR3 reads CASNQAMTGGHISYEQYF. The CDR3 DNA is TGCGCCAGCAACCAAGCTATGACGGGGGGTCACATTAGCTATGAGCAGTACTTC.

This clonotype has a single count. The chain employs TRBV4-3 and TRBJ2-7; D perhaps matches TRBD2 (6 bases). Germline-derived CDR1 and CDR2 are LGHNA and YSLEER. The CDR3 contains 18 residues. Trimming stripped 6 bases from V and 3 bases from J, with 27 bases between. The DNA for the CDR3 is TGCGCCAGCAGTCAGGCTGTGATGGGGGGTCACATTAGCTACGAGCAGTACTTC. This sequence encodes CASSQAVMGGHISYEQYF.

A remark on this clonotype: The CDR3 does not close with the conserved phenylalanine or tryptophan, likely indicating a read error. Because the CDR3's place on the DNA is in doubt, the DNA is left out and the CDR3 is given as listed by TCRdb. J is TRBJ2-5 and V is TRBV11-1; whether TRBD1, the table's D call, matches the DNA was not checked. The CDR3 length equals 14 residues, ends included. The germline gives CDR1 SGHAT, CDR2 FQDESV (reference sequence). CDR3 sequence: CASSWAGGIGTHYS.

To note about this clonotype: One end of the junction varies from germline; a read error may be responsible. J is TRBJ1-4 and V is TRBV11-2; TRBD1 is a possible D gene (5 bases). This CDR3 spans 14 amino acids. Germline V gives CDR1 SGHAT, CDR2 FQNNGV. CDR3 sequence (DNA): TGTGCCAGCAGCTTAGAGGTTAGGGACGAAAAACTGTTCTTC. This codes for CASSLEVRDEKLFF.

About this clonotype itself: Since the CDR3 does not end with the conserved phenylalanine or tryptophan, this likely comes from a read error. The chain has TRBV11-2 and TRBJ2-7; D possibly matches TRBD1 or TRBD2 (5 bases each). Germline V gene lookup returns CDR1 SGHAT and CDR2 FQNNGV. V was pared by 8 bases and J by 0 bases, with 23 bases between. CDR3 length: 17 residues. CDR3 bases: TGTGCCAGCTGCTCCCTACTGGGGACGGTGGACTCCTACGAGCAGTACTCC. Its translation: CASCSLLGTVDSYEQYS.

Within the sample, this clonotype is medium-sized. The J gene is TRBJ2-2, the V gene TRBV4-1; 7 nucleotides line up with TRBD2. Losses at the gene ends were 0 bases for V and 6 bases for J; bases not matched to a gene: 13. The CDR3 has 18 residues. Germline loops: CDR1 MGHRA, CDR2 YSYEKL. The DNA for the CDR3 is TGCGCCAGCAGCCAAGATCGTGGCATTCAGCGGGATCCCGGGGAGCTGTTTTTT. Its translation: CASSQDRGIQRDPGELFF.

In regard to this clonotype: A clone one base away is much larger, so this may be a read error. The chain combines TRBV7-9 with TRBJ2-2; D ambiguous. CDR3 length: 12 amino acids. Per the germline V gene, CDR1 is SEHNR and CDR2 is FQNEAQ (reference sequence). The chain's CDR3 is CISSFNTGELFF. The CDR3 DNA follows: TGTATCAGCAGCTTCAACACCGGGGAGCTGTTTTTT.